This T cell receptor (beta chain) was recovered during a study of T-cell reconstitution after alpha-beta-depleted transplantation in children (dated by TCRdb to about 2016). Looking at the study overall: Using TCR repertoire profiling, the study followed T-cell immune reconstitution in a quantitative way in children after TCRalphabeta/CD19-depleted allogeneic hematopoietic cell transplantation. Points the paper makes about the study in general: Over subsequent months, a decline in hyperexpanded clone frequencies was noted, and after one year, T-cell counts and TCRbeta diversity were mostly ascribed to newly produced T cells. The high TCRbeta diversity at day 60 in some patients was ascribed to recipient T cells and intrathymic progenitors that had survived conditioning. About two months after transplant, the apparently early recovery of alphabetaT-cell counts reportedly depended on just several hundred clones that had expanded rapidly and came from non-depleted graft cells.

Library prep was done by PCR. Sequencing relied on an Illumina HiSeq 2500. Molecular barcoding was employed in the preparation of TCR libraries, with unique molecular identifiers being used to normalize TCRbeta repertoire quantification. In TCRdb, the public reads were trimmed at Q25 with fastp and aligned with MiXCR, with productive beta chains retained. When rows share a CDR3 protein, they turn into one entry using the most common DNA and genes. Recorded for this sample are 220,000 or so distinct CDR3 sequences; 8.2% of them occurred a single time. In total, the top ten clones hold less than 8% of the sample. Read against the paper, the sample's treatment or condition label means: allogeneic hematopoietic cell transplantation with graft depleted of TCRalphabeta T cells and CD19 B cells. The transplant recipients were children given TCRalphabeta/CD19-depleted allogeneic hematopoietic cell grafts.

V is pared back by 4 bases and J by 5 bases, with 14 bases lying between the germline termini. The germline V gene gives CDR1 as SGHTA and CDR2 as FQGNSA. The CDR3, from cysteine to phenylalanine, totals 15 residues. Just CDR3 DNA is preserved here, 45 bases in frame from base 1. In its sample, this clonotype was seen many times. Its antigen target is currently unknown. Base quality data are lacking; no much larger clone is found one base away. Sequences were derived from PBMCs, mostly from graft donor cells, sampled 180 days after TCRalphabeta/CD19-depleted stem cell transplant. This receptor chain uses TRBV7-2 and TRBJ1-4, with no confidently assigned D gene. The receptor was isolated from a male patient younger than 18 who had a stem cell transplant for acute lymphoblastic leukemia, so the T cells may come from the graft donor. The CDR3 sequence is CASSWRGGPNEKLFF. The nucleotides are TGTGCCAGCAGCTGGAGAGGTGGTCCGAATGAAAAACTGTTTTTT.